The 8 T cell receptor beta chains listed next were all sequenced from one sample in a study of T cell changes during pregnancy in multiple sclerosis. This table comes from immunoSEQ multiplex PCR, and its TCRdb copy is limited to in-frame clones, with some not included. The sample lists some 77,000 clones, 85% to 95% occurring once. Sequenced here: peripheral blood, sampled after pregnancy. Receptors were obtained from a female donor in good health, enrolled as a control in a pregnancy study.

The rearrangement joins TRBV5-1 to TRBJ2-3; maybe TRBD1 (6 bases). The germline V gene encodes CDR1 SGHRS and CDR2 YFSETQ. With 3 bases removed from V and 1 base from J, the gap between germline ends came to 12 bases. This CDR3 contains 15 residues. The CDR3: CASSSAGAGTDTQYF. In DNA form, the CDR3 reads TGCGCCAGCAGCTCCGCAGGGGCTGGCACAGATACGCAGTATTTT. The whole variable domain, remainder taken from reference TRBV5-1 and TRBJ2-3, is KAGVTQTPRYLIKTRGQQVTLSCSPISGHRSVSWYQQTPGQGLQFLFEYFSETQRNKGNFPGRFSGRQFSNSRSEMNVSTLELGDSALYLCASSSAGAGTDTQYFGPGTRLTVL.

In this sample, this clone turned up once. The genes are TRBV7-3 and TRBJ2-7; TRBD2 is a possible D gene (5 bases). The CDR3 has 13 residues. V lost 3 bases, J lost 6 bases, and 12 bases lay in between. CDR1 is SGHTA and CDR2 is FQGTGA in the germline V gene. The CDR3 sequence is CASSLGPSGEQYF. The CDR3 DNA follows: TGTGCCAGCAGCTTGGGCCCCAGCGGCGAGCAGTACTTC. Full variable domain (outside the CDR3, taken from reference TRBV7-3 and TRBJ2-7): GAGVSQTPSNKVTEKGKYVELRCDPISGHTALYWYRQSLGQGPEFLIYFQGTGAADDSGLPNDRFFAVRPEGSVSTLKIQRTERGDSAVYLCASSLGPSGEQYFGPGTRLTVT.

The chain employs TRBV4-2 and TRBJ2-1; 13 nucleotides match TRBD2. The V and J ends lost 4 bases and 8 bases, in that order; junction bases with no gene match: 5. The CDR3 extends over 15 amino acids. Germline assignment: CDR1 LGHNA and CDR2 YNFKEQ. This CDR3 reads CASSPTSGGADEQFF. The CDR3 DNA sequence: TGTGCCAGCAGCCCAACTAGCGGGGGGGCTGATGAGCAGTTCTTC.

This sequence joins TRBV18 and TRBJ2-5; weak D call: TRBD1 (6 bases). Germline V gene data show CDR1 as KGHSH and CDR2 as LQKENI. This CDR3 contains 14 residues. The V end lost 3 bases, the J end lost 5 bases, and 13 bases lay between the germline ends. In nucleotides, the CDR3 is TGTGCCAGCTCACCTCCTCGAGGGGGTGAGACCCAGTACTTC. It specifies CASSPPRGGETQYF.

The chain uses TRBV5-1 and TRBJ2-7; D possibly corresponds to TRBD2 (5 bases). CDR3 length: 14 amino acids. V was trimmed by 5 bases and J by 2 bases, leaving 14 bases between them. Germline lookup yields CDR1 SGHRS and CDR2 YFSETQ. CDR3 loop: CASSVRGVAYEQYF. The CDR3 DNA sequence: TGCGCCAGCAGTGTTCGGGGAGTGGCCTACGAGCAGTACTTC.

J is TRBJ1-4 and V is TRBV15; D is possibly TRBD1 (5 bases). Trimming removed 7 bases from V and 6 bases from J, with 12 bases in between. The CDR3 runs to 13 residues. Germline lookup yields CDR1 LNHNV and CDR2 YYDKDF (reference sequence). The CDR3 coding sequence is TGTGCCACCAATTCGGACACGGATGAAAAACTGTTTTTT. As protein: CATNSDTDEKLFF.

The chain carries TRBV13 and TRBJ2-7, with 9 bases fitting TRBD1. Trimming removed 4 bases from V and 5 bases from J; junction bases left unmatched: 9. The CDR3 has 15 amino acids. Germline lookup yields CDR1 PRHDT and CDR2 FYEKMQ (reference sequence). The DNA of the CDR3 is TGTGCCAGCAGCTCTCCGGGACAGGGTTCAAACGAGCAGTACTTC. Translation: CASSSPGQGSNEQYF. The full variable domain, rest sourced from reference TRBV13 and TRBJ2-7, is AAGVIQSPRHLIKEKRETATLKCYPIPRHDTVYWYQQGPGQDPQFLISFYEKMQSDKGSIPDRFSAQQFSDYHSELNMSSLELGDSALYFCASSSPGQGSNEQYFGPGTRLTVT.

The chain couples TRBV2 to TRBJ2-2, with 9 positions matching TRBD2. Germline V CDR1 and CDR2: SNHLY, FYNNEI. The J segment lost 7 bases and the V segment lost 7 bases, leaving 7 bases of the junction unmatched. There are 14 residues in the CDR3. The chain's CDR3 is CASNQRGEVGELFF. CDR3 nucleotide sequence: TGTGCCAGCAATCAGCGGGGGGAGGTCGGGGAGCTGTTTTTT.